This TCR beta chain comes out of a study of blood T cell repertoires in COVID-19. Turning to the study itself: In each case, the material was cDNA or gDNA derived from T cells, B-cell-depleted T cells, or PBMCs.

In the authors' methods: Amplification from reference gene primers served as the basis for estimated nucleated cell counts. Sequenced by immunoSEQ multiplex PCR; TCRdb stores in-frame clones only, minus some. D and trimming come from the DNA, and the V and J calls and clone size come from that table. The sample consists of around 30,000 clones, around 63% of them appearing once. This clone was recorded at least ten times. V was cut by 5 bases and J by 2 bases, with 15 bases left in between. The CDR3 is 15 amino acids. CDR1 is MGHDK, CDR2 SYGVNS, per germline. The receptor was isolated from a human donor in a cohort sampled during active COVID-19. The V and J genes are TRBV25-1 and TRBJ1-1; possibly TRBD1 for D (6 bases). The sequencing sample was made of peripheral blood. Here the CDR3 reads CASSPPGHRNTEAFF. The CDR3 DNA follows: TGTGCCAGCAGTCCCCCGGGACACCGAAACACTGAAGCTTTCTTT.